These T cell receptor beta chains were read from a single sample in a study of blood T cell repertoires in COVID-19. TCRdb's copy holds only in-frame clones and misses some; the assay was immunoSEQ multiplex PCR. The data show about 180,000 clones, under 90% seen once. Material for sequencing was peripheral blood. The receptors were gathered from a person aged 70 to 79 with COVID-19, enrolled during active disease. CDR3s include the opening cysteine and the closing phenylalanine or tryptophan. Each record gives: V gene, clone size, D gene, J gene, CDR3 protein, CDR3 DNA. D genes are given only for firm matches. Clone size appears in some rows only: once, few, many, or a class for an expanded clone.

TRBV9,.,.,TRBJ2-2,CASSEADTGELFF,TGTGCCAGCAGCGAAGCGGACACCGGGGAGCTGTTTTTT
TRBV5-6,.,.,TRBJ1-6,CASSLAPNSPLHF,TGTGCCAGCAGCTTGGCTCCTAATTCACCCCTCCACTTT
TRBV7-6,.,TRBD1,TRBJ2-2,CASSLTTGQGNTGELFF,TGTGCCAGCAGCTTAACTACGGGACAGGGAAACACCGGGGAGCTGTTTTTT
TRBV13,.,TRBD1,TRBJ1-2,CASSAPRDRLNYGYTF,TGTGCCAGCAGCGCCCCCCGGGACAGACTTAACTATGGCTACACCTTC
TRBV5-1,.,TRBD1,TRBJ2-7,CASSPEGQGIDEQYF,TGCGCCAGCAGCCCGGAAGGACAGGGGATAGACGAGCAGTACTTC
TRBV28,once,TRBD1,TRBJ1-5,CASSKGTVSNQPQHF,TGTGCCAGCAGTAAAGGGACAGTTAGCAATCAGCCCCAGCATTTT
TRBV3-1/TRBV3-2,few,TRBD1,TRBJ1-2,CASSRKSTGQGGYTF,TGTGCCAGCAGCAGAAAATCGACAGGGCAGGGTGGCTACACCTTC
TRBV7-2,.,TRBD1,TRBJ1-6,CASSASGTGASPLHF,TGTGCCAGCAGCGCCTCCGGGACAGGGGCTTCACCCCTCCACTTT
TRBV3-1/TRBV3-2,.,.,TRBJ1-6,CASSQEQGIGSPLHF,TGTGCCAGCAGCCAAGAACAGGGTATCGGATCACCCCTCCACTTT
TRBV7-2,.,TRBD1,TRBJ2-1,CASSLGDSTYNEQFF,TGTGCCAGCAGCTTGGGGGACAGTACCTACAATGAGCAGTTCTTC
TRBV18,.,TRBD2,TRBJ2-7,CASSPQGLATGEQYF,TGTGCCAGCTCACCACAGGGACTAGCCACAGGCGAGCAGTACTTC
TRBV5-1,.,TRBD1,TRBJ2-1,CASSRDRGYNEQFF,TGCGCCAGCTCTCGGGACAGGGGATACAATGAGCAGTTCTTC
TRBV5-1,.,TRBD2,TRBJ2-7,CASSLGLAGVYEQYF,TGCGCCAGCAGCTTGGGTTTAGCGGGAGTCTACGAGCAGTACTTC
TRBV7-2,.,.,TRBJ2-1,CASTLDSNEQFF,TGTGCCAGCACCTTGGACAGCAATGAGCAGTTCTTC
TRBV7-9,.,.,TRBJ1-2,CASSFRQGNVFLGYTF,TGTGCCAGCAGCTTTCGGCAGGGGAATGTTTTTCTTGGCTACACCTTC
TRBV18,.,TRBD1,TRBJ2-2,CASSLATGGSGELFF,TGTGCCAGCTCACTCGCCACAGGGGGCAGCGGGGAGCTGTTTTTT
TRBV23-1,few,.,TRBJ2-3,CASSPPRHNSVDTQYF,TGCGCCAGCAGCCCTCCGAGACACAATTCAGTAGATACGCAGTATTTT
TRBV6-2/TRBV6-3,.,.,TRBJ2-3,CASSYPDQGDTQYF,TGTGCCAGCAGTTACCCGGATCAGGGAGATACGCAGTATTTT
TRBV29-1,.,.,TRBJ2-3,CSTVQSRAADTQYF,TGCAGCACCGTCCAGTCCAGGGCAGCAGATACGCAGTATTTT
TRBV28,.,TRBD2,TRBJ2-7,CASSSIGAGGGAYEQYF,TGTGCCAGCAGCTCCATAGGAGCTGGCGGGGGGGCCTACGAGCAGTACTTC
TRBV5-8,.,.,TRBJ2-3,CASSLGRGGGTDTQYF,TGTGCCAGCAGCTTGGGGAGAGGAGGGGGCACAGATACGCAGTATTTT
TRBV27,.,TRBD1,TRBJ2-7,CASSSGTGGYEQYF,TGTGCCAGCAGTTCCGGGACAGGGGGCTACGAGCAGTACTTC
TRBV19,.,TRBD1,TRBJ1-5,CASTPSRQGMRNQPQHF,TGTGCCAGTACCCCTTCTCGACAGGGGATGCGCAATCAGCCCCAGCATTTT
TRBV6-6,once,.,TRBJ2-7,CASSQTRTYEQYF,TGTGCCAGCAGTCAGACTAGAACCTACGAGCAGTACTTC
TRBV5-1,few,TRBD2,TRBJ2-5,CASRWREGRETQYF,TGCGCCAGCAGGTGGCGGGAGGGCCGGGAGACCCAGTACTTC
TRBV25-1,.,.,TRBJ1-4,CASSVAGPTNEKLFF,TGTGCCAGCAGTGTAGCAGGGCCAACTAATGAAAAACTGTTTTTT
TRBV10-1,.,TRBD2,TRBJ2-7,CASRLAGRLYEQYF,TGCGCCAGCAGGCTAGCGGGACGACTTTACGAGCAGTACTTC